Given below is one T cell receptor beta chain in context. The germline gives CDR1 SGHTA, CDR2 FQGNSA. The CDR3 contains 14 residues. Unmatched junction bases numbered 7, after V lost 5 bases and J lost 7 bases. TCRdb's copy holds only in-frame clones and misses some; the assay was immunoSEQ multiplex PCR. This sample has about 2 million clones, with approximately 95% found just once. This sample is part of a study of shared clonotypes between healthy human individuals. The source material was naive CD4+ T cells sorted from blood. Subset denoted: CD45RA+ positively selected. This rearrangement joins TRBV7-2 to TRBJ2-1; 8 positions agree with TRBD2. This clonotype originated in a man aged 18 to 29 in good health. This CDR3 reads CASSPREGPNEQFF. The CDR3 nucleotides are TGTGCCAGCAGCCCCCGGGAGGGCCCAAATGAGCAGTTCTTC. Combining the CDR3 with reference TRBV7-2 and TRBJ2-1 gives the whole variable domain GAGVSQSPSNKVTEKGKDVELRCDPISGHTALYWYRQSLGQGLEFLIYFQGNSAPDKSGLPSDRFSAERTGGSVSTLTIQRTQQEDSAVYLCASSPREGPNEQFFGPGTRLTVL.